The 26 T cell receptor beta chains in this list originate from one sample, sequenced in a study of T cell changes during pregnancy in multiple sclerosis. Sequencing used immunoSEQ multiplex PCR; TCRdb keeps in-frame clones, though not all of them. This table holds approximately 70,000 clones, 70% to 90% found once. Sequences were derived from peripheral blood, sampled in the first trimester of pregnancy. The receptor source for this set is a female donor in good health, enrolled as a control in a pregnancy study.

The rearrangement joins TRBV7-2 to TRBJ2-1; D is unclear. V was pared by 2 bases and J by 3 bases, with 8 bases between. The CDR3 consists of 14 residues. CDR1 and CDR2 from the germline V gene are SGHTA and FQGNSA. CDR3 region: CASSLSTFYNEQFF. The CDR3 DNA reads as TGTGCCAGCAGCTTATCGACTTTCTACAATGAGCAGTTCTTC.

The sample holds one count of this clone. V and J are TRBV5-8 and TRBJ1-1; D unresolved. CDR1 is SGHTS and CDR2 is YDEGEE in the germline V gene. Trimming removed 6 bases at V and 1 base at J, with 13 bases between. This CDR3 comprises 14 residues. The CDR3 nucleotides read TGTGCCAGCACCTCCGGAGACGGGAACACTGAAGCTTTCTTT. Translated: CASTSGDGNTEAFF.

This chain joins TRBV18 and TRBJ1-4; 7 positions agree with TRBD1. J was trimmed by 2 bases and V by 3 bases; bases with no gene match: 3. Germline CDR1 reads KGHSH; CDR2 reads LQKENI. This CDR3 is 15 amino acids long. The CDR3 DNA is TGTGCCAGCTCACCTTCAGGGGGGACTAATGAAAAACTGTTTTTT. It codes for CASSPSGGTNEKLFF.

V gene TRBV28 combines with J gene TRBJ2-1; D is possibly TRBD2 (6 bases). This CDR3 comprises 12 residues. From germline, CDR1 is MDHEN and CDR2 SYDVKM. V lost 8 bases to trimming and J lost 9 bases, with 14 bases between them. CDR3 DNA: TGTGCCAGCCGGGACTCCCTGGGTGAGCAGTTCTTC. Translated: CASRDSLGEQFF.

The chain is built from TRBV28 and TRBJ2-7; TRBD1 aligns across 7 bases. V shed 8 bases, J shed 3 bases, and the junction held 10 bases outside the gene matches. The CDR3 runs 14 residues. The germline CDR1 and CDR2 sequences are MDHEN and SYDVKM. The CDR3 DNA sequence: TGTGCCAGCCTCAGCAGGGACAGAAACTACGAGCAGTACTTC. Translating it yields CASLSRDRNYEQYF.

This chain uses TRBV19 with TRBJ2-7; D is ambiguous. CDR3 length: 13 amino acids. With 3 bases removed from V and 3 bases from J, the gap between germline ends came to 9 bases. Germline CDR1 reads LNHDA; CDR2 reads SQIVND (reference sequence). CDR3 nucleotides: TGTGCCAGTAGTATTTCACCTATCTACGAGCAGTACTTC. Amino acids: CASSISPIYEQYF. Complete variable domain (other parts from reference TRBV19 and TRBJ2-7): DGGITQSPKYLFRKEGQNVTLSCEQNLNHDAMYWYRQDPGQGLRLIYYSQIVNDFQKGDIAEGYSVSREKKESFPLTVTSAQKNPTAFYLCASSISPIYEQYFGPGTRLTVT.

The chain employs TRBV4-3 and TRBJ2-7; 7 bases fit TRBD1. The germline V gene has CDR1 LGHNA and CDR2 YSLEER. V dropped 4 bases and J dropped 3; count of bases not matched to a gene: 3. The CDR3 contains 13 residues. The CDR3 protein is CASSPHRGYEQYF. For the CDR3, the DNA is TGCGCCAGCAGCCCCCACAGGGGCTACGAGCAGTACTTC.

This chain connects TRBV5-1 to TRBJ2-7, with 9 nucleotides matching TRBD2. Germline V gene lookup returns CDR1 SGHRS and CDR2 YFSETQ. Unmatched junction bases numbered 7, after V lost 0 bases and J lost 6 bases. This CDR3 has 15 residues. The CDR3 DNA reads TGCGCCAGCAGCTTGGGGCTAGCGGGGTGGAGCGAGCAGTACTTC. This encodes CASSLGLAGWSEQYF.

The J gene is TRBJ2-2, the V gene TRBV5-1; possibly TRBD1 for D (6 bases). The CDR3 is 14 amino acids. The germline CDR1 and CDR2 sequences are SGHRS and YFSETQ. V lost 5 bases, J lost 7 bases, and 15 bases lay in between. CDR3 loop: CASSATGSGGELFF. DNA for the CDR3: TGCGCCAGCAGTGCTACAGGGTCGGGCGGGGAGCTGTTTTTT.

V usage is TRBV19 and J usage is TRBJ1-5; 7 bases fit TRBD1. After removal of 6 bases from V and 6 bases from J, the junction contained 11 bases not matched to a gene. This CDR3 region has 15 residues. Germline CDR1 is LNHDA and CDR2 is SQIVND (reference sequence). The DNA of the CDR3 is TGTGCCAGTAGCGCTCCCAGGGGGTCCGGTCAGCCCCAGCATTTT. Its protein product is CASSAPRGSGQPQHF. Supplemented by reference TRBV19 and TRBJ1-5, the full variable domain reads DGGITQSPKYLFRKEGQNVTLSCEQNLNHDAMYWYRQDPGQGLRLIYYSQIVNDFQKGDIAEGYSVSREKKESFPLTVTSAQKNPTAFYLCASSAPRGSGQPQHFGDGTRLSIL.

The gene calls are TRBV7-8 and TRBJ1-5; a possible D gene is TRBD1 (5 bases). CDR3 length: 16 residues. With 1 base removed from V and 6 bases from J, the gap between germline ends came to 16 bases. Germline-derived CDR1 and CDR2 are SGHVS and FQNEAQ. Here the CDR3 reads CASSLGYPGKGQPQHF. CDR3 DNA: TGTGCCAGCAGCTTAGGATACCCAGGGAAAGGTCAGCCCCAGCATTTT.

CDR3 DNA: TGTGCCAGCAGCCTCAGAACAGGGACCGGGGAGCTGTTTTTT. This encodes CASSLRTGTGELFF. The rearrangement uses TRBV9 and TRBJ2-2, with D perhaps matching TRBD1 (6 bases). V lost 4 bases to trimming and J lost 5 bases, with 12 bases between them. Germline CDR1 and CDR2: SGDLS and YYNGEE. This CDR3 has 14 residues.

Points on this clone: The junction does not match germline at one end; this may be a read error. The V gene is TRBV6-1, the J gene TRBJ2-1, with no clear D. Germline values: CDR1 MNHNS, CDR2 SASEGT. The CDR3 sequence is 14 residues long. CDR3 coding DNA: TGTGCCACCAGTAGACTTTTCTCCTACAATGAGCAGTTCTTC. It translates to CATSRLFSYNEQFF.

The chain combines TRBV4-1 with TRBJ1-5; TRBD1 matches 10 bases. CDR1 and CDR2 from the germline V gene are MGHRA and YSYEKL. V dropped 1 base and J dropped 6; count of bases not matched to a gene: 6. The CDR3 has 16 residues. The CDR3 sequence: CASSQVETGGRQPQHF. CDR3 DNA: TGCGCCAGCAGCCAAGTTGAGACAGGGGGCCGTCAGCCCCAGCATTTT.

The chain uses TRBV15 and TRBJ2-5; tentatively, D is TRBD2 (6 bases). The length of the CDR3 is 11 residues. Trimming stripped 2 bases from V and 9 bases from J, with 7 bases between. Germline CDR1 reads LNHNV; CDR2 reads YYDKDF (reference sequence). DNA of the CDR3: TGTGCCACCAGCAGACGGGACTCCCAGTACTTC. Its protein product is CATSRRDSQYF.

The chain has TRBV4-2 and TRBJ2-1; the match to TRBD2 covers 8 bases. The CDR3 totals 18 residues. The germline V gene has CDR1 LGHNA and CDR2 YNFKEQ. Trimming cost V 0 bases and J 7 bases; bases outside gene matches: 14. The CDR3 DNA follows: TGTGCCAGCAGCCAAGAAGGAGGCACAGCGGGAGTCTTGAATGAGCAGTTCTTC. Translating it yields CASSQEGGTAGVLNEQFF.

In its sample, this clone was seen once. The chain carries TRBV9 and TRBJ2-3; the D gene is possibly TRBD1 (5 bases). This CDR3 contains 16 residues. Trimming removed 4 bases from V and 1 base from J, with 16 bases in between. Germline assignment: CDR1 SGDLS and CDR2 YYNGEE. The CDR3 sequence: CASSWGGGGGTDTQYF. The CDR3 DNA reads as TGTGCCAGCAGCTGGGGCGGCGGTGGGGGCACAGATACGCAGTATTTT.

This chain connects TRBV7-9 to TRBJ1-1, with unresolved D. Germline CDR1 and CDR2: SEHNR and FQNEAQ (reference sequence). With 4 bases removed from V and 4 bases from J, the gap between germline ends came to 13 bases. CDR3 size: 14 residues. CDR3 nucleotide sequence: TGTGCCAGCAGCTCCGCACGTCGGTCCACTGAAGCTTTCTTT. Translation gives CASSSARRSTEAFF.

This clone has just a few counts. J is TRBJ1-5 and V is TRBV9, with 7 bases identical to TRBD1. Germline V gene lookup returns CDR1 SGDLS and CDR2 YYNGEE. The length of the CDR3 is 14 residues. With V trimmed by 4 bases and J by 5 bases, 6 bases remained unmatched. The CDR3 DNA is TGTGCCAGCAGCCTGACAGGGAGTGATCAGCCCCAGCATTTT. Protein sequence: CASSLTGSDQPQHF.

V is TRBV5-1 and J is TRBJ2-3, with 7 bases lining up with TRBD1. Germline loops: CDR1 SGHRS, CDR2 YFSETQ. V trimming: 4 bases; J trimming: 1 base; junction bases outside the gene matches: 9. The CDR3 is 16 amino acids. CDR3 sequence reads: CASSQPTGDGTDTQYF. In DNA, the CDR3 is TGCGCCAGCAGCCAACCTACAGGGGACGGCACAGATACGCAGTATTTT.

The chain employs TRBV4-3 and TRBJ2-1; a possible D gene is TRBD2 (6 bases). This CDR3 spans 16 amino acids. Germline assignment: CDR1 LGHNA and CDR2 YSLEER. Trimming left V 0 bases short and J 2 bases short, with 11 bases between. Here the CDR3 reads CASSQDPRGTYNEQFF. The CDR3 DNA reads TGCGCCAGCAGCCAAGATCCGCGGGGAACCTACAATGAGCAGTTCTTC.

This chain joins TRBV20-1 and TRBJ2-3; D unresolved. Trimming took off 7 bases at V and 4 bases at J, with 9 bases between the two ends. In germline, CDR1 is DFQATT, CDR2 SNEGSKA (reference sequence). This CDR3 is built from 11 residues. The CDR3 region is CSVPGADTQYF. The DNA of the CDR3 is TGCAGTGTACCCGGAGCAGATACGCAGTATTTT.

The J gene is TRBJ2-4, the V gene TRBV7-9, with D maybe TRBD1 (6 bases). Trimming left V 6 bases short and J 2 bases short, with 14 bases between. CDR1 is SEHNR and CDR2 is FQNEAQ in the germline V gene (reference sequence). This CDR3 region has 15 residues. The CDR3 DNA follows: TGTGCCAGCAGTTCCGGACAGTCCCCCAAAAACATTCAGTACTTC. Its protein is CASSSGQSPKNIQYF.

This sequence joins TRBV2 and TRBJ2-1; 8 bases are a match to TRBD2. V dropped 4 bases and J dropped 10; count of bases not matched to a gene: 6. Germline V gene sequence: CDR1 SNHLY, CDR2 FYNNEI. The CDR3 has 13 amino acids. The CDR3 DNA follows: TGTGCCAGCAGTGGTACAGCGGGGGACGAGCAGTTCTTC. It is translated as CASSGTAGDEQFF. The whole variable domain, filled in from reference TRBV2 and TRBJ2-1, reads EPEVTQTPSHQVTQMGQEVILRCVPISNHLYFYWYRQILGQKVEFLVSFYNNEISEKSEIFDDQFSVERPDGSNFTLKIRSTKLEDSAMYFCASSGTAGDEQFFGPGTRLTVL.

This chain uses TRBV5-6 with TRBJ1-2, with TRBD1 identical over 9 bases. The J segment lost 3 bases and the V segment lost 0 bases, leaving 3 bases of the junction unmatched. Germline-derived CDR1 and CDR2 are SGHDT and YYEEEE. CDR3 length equals 15 residues. For the CDR3, the DNA is TGTGCCAGCAGCTTGGTGGGGACAGGGCACTATGGCTACACCTTC. This gives the protein CASSLVGTGHYGYTF.

The chain carries TRBV6-4 and TRBJ2-3; 9 bases are a match to TRBD1. CDR3 length: 15 amino acids. Germline V gene sequence: CDR1 MRHNA, CDR2 SNTAGT. V lost 0 bases and J lost 3; bases outside the gene matches: 1. In DNA, the CDR3 is TGTGCCAGCAGTGACTCACAGGGGGCTACAGATACGCAGTATTTT. This encodes CASSDSQGATDTQYF.